This T cell receptor beta chain was captured in a study of blood T cell repertoires in COVID-19. Study-wide context: The samples span acute and convalescent COVID-19 from the United States, Italy and Spain.

Assignment of participants to cohorts was predicated upon participant-reported clinical history. Data came from immunoSEQ multiplex PCR; TCRdb stores just in-frame clones and leaves some out. The sample shows about 310,000 clones, just under 90% of them seen only once. Germline CDR1 is MRHNA and CDR2 is SNTAGT. The CDR3 is made up of 15 amino acids. The ends were cut back, 5 bases at V and 4 bases at J, with 17 bases in the middle. This chain connects TRBV6-4 to TRBJ2-5; possibly TRBD2 for D (6 bases). The specimen sequenced was PBMCs or T cells enriched from blood (not recorded which). The TCR originated in a woman in her 30s who had recovered from COVID-19. For the CDR3, the DNA is TGTGCCAGCAGTCCCGTCGGAGGGTCCGGAGAGACCCAGTACTTC. It encodes CASSPVGGSGETQYF.